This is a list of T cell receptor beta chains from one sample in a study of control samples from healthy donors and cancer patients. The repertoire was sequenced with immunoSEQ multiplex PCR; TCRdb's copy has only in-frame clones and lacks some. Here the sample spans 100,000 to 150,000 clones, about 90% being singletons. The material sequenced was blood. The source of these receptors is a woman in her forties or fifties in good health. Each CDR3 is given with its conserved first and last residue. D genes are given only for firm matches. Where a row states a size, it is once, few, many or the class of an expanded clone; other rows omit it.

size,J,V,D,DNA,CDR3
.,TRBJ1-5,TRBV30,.,TGTGCCTGGAGTGTACACGGACAAGGGAATCAGCCCCAGCATTTT,CAWSVHGQGNQPQHF
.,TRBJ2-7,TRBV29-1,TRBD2,TGCAGCGTCGCCGGGGGGGAGGTGGACGAGCAGTACTTC,CSVAGGEVDEQYF
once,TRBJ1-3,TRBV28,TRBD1,TGTGCCAGCAGTCCAGTACCAGGGGGCTCTGGAAACACCATATATTTT,CASSPVPGGSGNTIYF
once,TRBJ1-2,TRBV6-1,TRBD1,TGTGCCAGCAGTGAAAACCCGGGACAGGGGAACTATGGCTACACCTTC,CASSENPGQGNYGYTF
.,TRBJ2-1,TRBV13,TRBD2,TGTGCCAGCAGCTCCAGACTAGCGGGATTTCCCTACAATGAGCAGTTCTTC,CASSSRLAGFPYNEQFF
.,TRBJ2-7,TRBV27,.,TGTGCCAGCAGTTACCTCTCCTACGAGCAGTACTTC,CASSYLSYEQYF
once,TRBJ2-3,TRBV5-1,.,TGCGCCAGCAGAGCGGAGTCGAGCACAGATACGCAGTATTTT,CASRAESSTDTQYF
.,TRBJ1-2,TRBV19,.,TGTGCCAGTGTGAGACCGGGACGGGGCTATGGCTACACCTTC,CASVRPGRGYGYTF
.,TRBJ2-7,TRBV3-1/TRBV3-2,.,TGTGCCAGCAGCCAAGATACACGGTACTACGAGCAGTACTTC,CASSQDTRYYEQYF
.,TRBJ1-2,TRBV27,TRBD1,TGTGCCAGCAGTTATGGGGCAGGGGGTAATGGCTACACCTTC,CASSYGAGGNGYTF
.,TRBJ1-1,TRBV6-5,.,TGTGCCAGCAGTTACGGACAGAACACTGAAGCTTTCTTT,CASSYGQNTEAFF
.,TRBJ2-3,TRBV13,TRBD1,TGTGCCAGCAGCAATACGGGACAGGGGATTGATACGCAGTATTTT,CASSNTGQGIDTQYF
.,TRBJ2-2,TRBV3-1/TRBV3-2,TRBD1,TGTGCCAGCAGCCCGGGACAGGGCAAGGCCGGGGAGCTGTTTTTT,CASSPGQGKAGELFF
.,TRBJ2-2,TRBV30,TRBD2,TGTGCCACCCGACCGGGACTAGCATTAACCGGGGAGCTGTTTTTT,CATRPGLALTGELFF
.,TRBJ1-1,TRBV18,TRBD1,TGTGCCAGCTCACCACCGAACAGGGGGCGCCCAACGGACGAAGCTTTCTTT,CASSPPNRGRPTDEAFF
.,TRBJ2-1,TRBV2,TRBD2,TGTGCCAGCGGGCTAGCGGGAGGAAAGGCTTCCTACAATGAGCAGTTCTTC,CASGLAGGKASYNEQFF
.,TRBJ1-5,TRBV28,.,TGTGCCAGCAGTTTAATTACCGTTTTGCCTGAGCAGCCCCAGCATTTT,CASSLITVLPEQPQHF
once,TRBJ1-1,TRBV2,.,TGTGCCAGCAGTGAAGGACAGAAAGCTTTCTTT,CASSEGQKAFF
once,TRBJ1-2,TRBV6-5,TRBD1,TGTGCCAGCAGCCACCGGGACAGAGGATTTTATGGCTACACCTTC,CASSHRDRGFYGYTF
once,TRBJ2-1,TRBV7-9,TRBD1,TGTGCCAGCAGTTATGTCGCAGGGGGATCCTACAATGAGCAGTTCTTC,CASSYVAGGSYNEQFF
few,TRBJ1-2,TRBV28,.,TGTGCCAGCAACCTACAGGGCAGCTATGGCTACACCTTC,CASNLQGSYGYTF
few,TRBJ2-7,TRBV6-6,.,TGTGCCAGCAGACAACGACAGGAAACCTACGAGCAGTACTTC,CASRQRQETYEQYF
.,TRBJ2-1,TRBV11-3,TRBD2,TGTGCCAGCAGCTTATATTCGGGTGGCGGGGGGGCCGGTGAGCAGTTCTTC,CASSLYSGGGGAGEQFF
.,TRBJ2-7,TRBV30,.,TGTGCCTGGAGTCGGGGGTACTACGAGCAGTACTTC,CAWSRGYYEQYF
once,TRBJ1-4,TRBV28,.,TGTGCCAGCAGTTTATTAGGGATAAATGAAAAACTGTTTTTT,CASSLLGINEKLFF
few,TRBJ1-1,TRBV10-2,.,TGCGCCAGCAGGACAGAGAACACTGAAGCTTTCTTT,CASRTENTEAFF
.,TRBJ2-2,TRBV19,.,TGTGCCAGTAATCCTCGGGTTCGCTCGAGTGACGGGGAGCTGTTTTTT,CASNPRVRSSDGELFF
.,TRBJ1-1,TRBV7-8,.,TGTGCCAGCAGCTTAAGGGTAGTTCGGGGAATGAACACTGAAGCTTTCTTT,CASSLRVVRGMNTEAFF
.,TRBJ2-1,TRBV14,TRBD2,TGTGCCAGCAGCCAGACTAGCGGCTGGTACAATGAGCAGTTCTTC,CASSQTSGWYNEQFF
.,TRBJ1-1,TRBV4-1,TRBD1,TGCGCCAGCAGCCTCAAGATCGAGGGGGCGCGGATCAACACTGAAGCTTTCTTT,CASSLKIEGARINTEAFF
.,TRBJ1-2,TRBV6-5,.,TGTGCCACCATCGGGGGGGGCTACACCTTC,CATIGGGYTF
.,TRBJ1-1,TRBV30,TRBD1,TGTGCCCGGGACAGGTACGACACTGAAGCTTTCTTT,CARDRYDTEAFF
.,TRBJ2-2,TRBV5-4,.,TGTGCCAGCAGCCCGCCAAGGAACACCGGGGAGCTGTTTTTT,CASSPPRNTGELFF
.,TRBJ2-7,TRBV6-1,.,TGTGCCAGCAGTGAAGGTGGGGTTAGCTCCTACGAGCAGTACTTC,CASSEGGVSSYEQYF
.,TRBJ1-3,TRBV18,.,TGTGCCAGCTCACCACCGAGGACCTCCGGGGCTGGAAACACCATATATTTT,CASSPPRTSGAGNTIYF
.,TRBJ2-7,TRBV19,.,TGTGCCAGTAGTATAGACGAGCGGGCGGACCACGAGCAGTACTTC,CASSIDERADHEQYF
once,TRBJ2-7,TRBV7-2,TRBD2,TGTGCCAGCAGCTTACTAGCGGGGTCGTCCTACGAGCAGTACTTC,CASSLLAGSSYEQYF
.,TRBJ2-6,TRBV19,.,TGTGCCAGTAGTAAGGAGTCTGGGGCCAACGTCCTGACTTTC,CASSKESGANVLTF
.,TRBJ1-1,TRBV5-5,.,TGTGCCAGCAGCCCCACTGGGACGGCGTTTGAAGCTTTCTTT,CASSPTGTAFEAFF
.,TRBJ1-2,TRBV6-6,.,TGTGCCAGCAGTTACCGGACCGAGACGGATGGCTACACCTTC,CASSYRTETDGYTF
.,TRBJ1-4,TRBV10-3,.,TGTGCCATCAGTGAGGGGGGCAGTGAAAAACTGTTTTTT,CAISEGGSEKLFF
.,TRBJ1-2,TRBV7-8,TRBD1,TGTGCCAGCAGCTTATCTACAGGACAGGGATTCCCAAAAGCTAACTATGGCTACACCTTC,CASSLSTGQGFPKANYGYTF
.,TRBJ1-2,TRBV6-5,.,TGTGCCAGCCTACAGGGTTATGGCTACACCTTC,CASLQGYGYTF
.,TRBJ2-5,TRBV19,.,TGTGCCAGTAGTTTTCTTTTGGGCATCGATAGAGAGACCCAGTACTTC,CASSFLLGIDRETQYF
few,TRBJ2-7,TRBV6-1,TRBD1,TGTGCCAGCAGTGATAGGCGACAGGGGGCAGGGTCGGTCTACGAGCAGTACTTC,CASSDRRQGAGSVYEQYF
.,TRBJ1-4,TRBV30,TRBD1,TGTGCCTGGACTACAGGGGGCGCGGATGAAAAACTGTTTTTT,CAWTTGGADEKLFF
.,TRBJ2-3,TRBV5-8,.,TGTGCCAGCAGCCTCGGACAACGGCAAAGCCCCTTCACAGATACGCAGTATTTT,CASSLGQRQSPFTDTQYF
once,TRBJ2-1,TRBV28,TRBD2,TGTGCCAGCCGGGCTAGCGGGGTAAACAATGAGCAGTTCTTC,CASRASGVNNEQFF
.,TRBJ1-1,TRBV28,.,TGTGCCAGCAGTTTGTTCCAGGGACATAACACTGAAGCTTTCTTT,CASSLFQGHNTEAFF
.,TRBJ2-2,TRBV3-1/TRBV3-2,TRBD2,TGTGCCAGCAGCCAAGATGGACTAGCGCCGAACACCGGGGAGCTGTTTTTT,CASSQDGLAPNTGELFF